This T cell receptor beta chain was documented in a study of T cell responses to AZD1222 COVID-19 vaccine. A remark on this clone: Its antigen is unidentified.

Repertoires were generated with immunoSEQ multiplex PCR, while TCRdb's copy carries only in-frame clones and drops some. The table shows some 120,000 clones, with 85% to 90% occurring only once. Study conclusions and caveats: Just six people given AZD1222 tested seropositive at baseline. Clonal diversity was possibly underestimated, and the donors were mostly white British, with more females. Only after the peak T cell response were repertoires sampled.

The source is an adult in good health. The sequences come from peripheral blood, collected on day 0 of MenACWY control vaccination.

CDR3 DNA sequence: TGCAGCGTTAGCACTTTATACGAGCAGTACTTC. This codes for CSVSTLYEQYF. This chain joins TRBV29-1 and TRBJ2-7, with D unresolved. The length of the CDR3 is 11 residues. Per the germline V gene, CDR1 is SQVTM and CDR2 is ANQGSEA. V was pared by 5 bases and J by 4 bases, with 9 bases between.